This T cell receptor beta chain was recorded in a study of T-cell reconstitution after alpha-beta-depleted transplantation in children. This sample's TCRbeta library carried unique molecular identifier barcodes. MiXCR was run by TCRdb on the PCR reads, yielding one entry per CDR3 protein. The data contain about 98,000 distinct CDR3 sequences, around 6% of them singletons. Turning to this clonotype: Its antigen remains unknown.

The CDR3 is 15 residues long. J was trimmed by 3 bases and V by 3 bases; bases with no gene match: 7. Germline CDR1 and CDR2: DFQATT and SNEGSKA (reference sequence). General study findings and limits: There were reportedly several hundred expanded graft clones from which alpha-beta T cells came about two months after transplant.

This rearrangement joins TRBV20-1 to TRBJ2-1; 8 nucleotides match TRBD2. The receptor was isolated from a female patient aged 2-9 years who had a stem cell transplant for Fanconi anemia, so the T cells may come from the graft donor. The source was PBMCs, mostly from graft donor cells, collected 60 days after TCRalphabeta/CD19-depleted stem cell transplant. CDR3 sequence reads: CSARGAGAFYNEQFF. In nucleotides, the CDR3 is TGCAGTGCTAGGGGAGCGGGGGCCTTCTACAATGAGCAGTTCTTC.